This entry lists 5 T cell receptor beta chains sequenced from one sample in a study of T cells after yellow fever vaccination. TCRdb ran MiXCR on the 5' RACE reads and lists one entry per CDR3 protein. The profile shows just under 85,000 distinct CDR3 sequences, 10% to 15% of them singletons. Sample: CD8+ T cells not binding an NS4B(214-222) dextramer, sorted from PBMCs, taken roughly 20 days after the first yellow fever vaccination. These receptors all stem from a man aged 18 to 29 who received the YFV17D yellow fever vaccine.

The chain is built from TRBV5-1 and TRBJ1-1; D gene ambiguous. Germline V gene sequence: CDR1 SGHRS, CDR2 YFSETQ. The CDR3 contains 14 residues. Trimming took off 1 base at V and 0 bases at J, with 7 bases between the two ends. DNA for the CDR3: TGCGCCAGCAGCTTGAGAAGAATGAACACTGAAGCTTTCTTT. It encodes CASSLRRMNTEAFF.

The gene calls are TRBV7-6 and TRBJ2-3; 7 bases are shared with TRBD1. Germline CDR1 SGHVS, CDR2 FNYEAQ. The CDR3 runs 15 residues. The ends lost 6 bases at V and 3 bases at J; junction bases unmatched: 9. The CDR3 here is CASSYQGVGTDTQYF. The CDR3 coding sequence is TGTGCCAGCAGTTACCAGGGGGTGGGGACAGATACGCAGTATTTT.

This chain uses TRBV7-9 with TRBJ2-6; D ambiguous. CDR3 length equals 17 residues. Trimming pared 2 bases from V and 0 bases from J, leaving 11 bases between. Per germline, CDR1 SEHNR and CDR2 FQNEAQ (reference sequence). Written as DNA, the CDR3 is TGTGCCAGCAGCTTAATTCAAGGATTCTCTGGGGCCAACGTCCTGACTTTC. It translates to CASSLIQGFSGANVLTF.

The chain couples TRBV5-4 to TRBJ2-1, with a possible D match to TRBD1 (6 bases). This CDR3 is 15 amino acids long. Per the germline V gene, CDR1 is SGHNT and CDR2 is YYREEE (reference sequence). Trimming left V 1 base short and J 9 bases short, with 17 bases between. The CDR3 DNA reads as TGTGCCAGCAGCTTGCAGGGGCCTAGTCCAGGTGAGCAGTTCTTC. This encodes CASSLQGPSPGEQFF.

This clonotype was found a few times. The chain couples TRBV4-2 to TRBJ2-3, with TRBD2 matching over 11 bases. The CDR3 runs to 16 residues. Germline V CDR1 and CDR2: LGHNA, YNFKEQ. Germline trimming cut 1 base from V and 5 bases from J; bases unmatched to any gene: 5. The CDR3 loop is CASSQGTSGWGDTQYF. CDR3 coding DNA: TGTGCCAGCAGCCAAGGGACTAGCGGGTGGGGAGATACGCAGTATTTT.